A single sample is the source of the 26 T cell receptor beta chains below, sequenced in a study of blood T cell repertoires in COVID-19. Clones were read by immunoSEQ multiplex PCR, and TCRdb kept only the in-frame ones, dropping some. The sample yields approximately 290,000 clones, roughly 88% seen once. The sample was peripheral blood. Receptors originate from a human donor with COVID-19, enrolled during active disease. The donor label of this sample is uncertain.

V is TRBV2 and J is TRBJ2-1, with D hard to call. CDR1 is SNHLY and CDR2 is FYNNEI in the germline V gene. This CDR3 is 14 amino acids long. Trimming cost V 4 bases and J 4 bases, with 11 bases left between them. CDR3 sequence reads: CASSAPSAYNEQFF. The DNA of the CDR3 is TGTGCCAGCAGTGCCCCTAGTGCTTACAATGAGCAGTTCTTC.

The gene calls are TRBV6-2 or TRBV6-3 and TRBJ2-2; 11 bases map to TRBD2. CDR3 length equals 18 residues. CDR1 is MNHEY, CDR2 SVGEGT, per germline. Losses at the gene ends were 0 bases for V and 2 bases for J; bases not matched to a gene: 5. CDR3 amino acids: CASSYSTSGTLNTGELFF. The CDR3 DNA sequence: TGTGCCAGCAGTTACTCGACTAGCGGGACTCTCAACACCGGGGAGCTGTTTTTT.

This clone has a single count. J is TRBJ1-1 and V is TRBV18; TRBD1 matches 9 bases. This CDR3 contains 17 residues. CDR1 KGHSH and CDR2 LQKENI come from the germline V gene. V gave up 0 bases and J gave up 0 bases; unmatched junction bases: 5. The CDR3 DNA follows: TGTGCCAGCTCACCACCGGGACAGGGAATATTGAACACTGAAGCTTTCTTT. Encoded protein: CASSPPGQGILNTEAFF. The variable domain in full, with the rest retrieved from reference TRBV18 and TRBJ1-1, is NAGVMQNPRHLVRRRGQEARLRCSPMKGHSHVYWYRQLPEEGLKFMVYLQKENIIDESGMPKERFSAEFPKEGPSILRIQQVVRGDSAAYFCASSPPGQGILNTEAFFGQGTRLTVV.

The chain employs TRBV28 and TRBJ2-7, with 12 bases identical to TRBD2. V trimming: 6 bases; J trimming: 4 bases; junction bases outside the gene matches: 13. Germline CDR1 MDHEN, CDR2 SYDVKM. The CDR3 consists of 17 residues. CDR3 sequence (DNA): TGTGCCAGCAGGTCCGATCTAGCGGGAGGGCCCGTATACGAGCAGTACTTC. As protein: CASRSDLAGGPVYEQYF.

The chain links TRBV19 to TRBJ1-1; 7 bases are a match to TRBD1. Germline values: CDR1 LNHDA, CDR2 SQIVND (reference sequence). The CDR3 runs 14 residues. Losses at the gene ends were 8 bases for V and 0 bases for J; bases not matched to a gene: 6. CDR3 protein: CASSRQGLNTEAFF. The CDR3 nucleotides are TGTGCCAGTTCCCGACAGGGACTGAACACTGAAGCTTTCTTT.

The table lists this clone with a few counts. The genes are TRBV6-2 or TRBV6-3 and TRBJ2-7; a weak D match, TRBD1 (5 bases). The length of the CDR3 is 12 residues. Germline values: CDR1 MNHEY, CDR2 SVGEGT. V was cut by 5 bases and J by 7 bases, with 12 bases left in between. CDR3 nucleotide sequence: TGTGCCAGCAGTCGTACCAGACAGGAGCAGTACTTC. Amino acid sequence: CASSRTRQEQYF.

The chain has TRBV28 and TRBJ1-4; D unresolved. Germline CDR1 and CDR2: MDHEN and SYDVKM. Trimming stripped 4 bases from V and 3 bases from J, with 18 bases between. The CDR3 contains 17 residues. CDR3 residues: CASSWPGHPVANEKLFF. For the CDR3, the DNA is TGTGCCAGCAGTTGGCCGGGTCACCCAGTGGCTAATGAAAAACTGTTTTTT.

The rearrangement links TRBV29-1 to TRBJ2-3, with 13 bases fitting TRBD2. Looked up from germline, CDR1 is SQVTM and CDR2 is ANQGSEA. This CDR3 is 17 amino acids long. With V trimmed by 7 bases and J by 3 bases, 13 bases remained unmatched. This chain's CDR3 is CSGGTWTSGSGTDTQYF. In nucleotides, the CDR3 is TGCAGCGGGGGCACCTGGACTAGCGGGAGCGGTACAGATACGCAGTATTTT.

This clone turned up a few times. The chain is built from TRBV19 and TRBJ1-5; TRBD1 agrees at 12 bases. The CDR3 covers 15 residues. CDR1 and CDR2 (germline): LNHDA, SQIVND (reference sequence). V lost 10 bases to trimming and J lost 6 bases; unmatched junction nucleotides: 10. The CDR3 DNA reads TGTGCCACTCGGGACAGGGGGCGCCCCGGTCAGCCCCAGCATTTT. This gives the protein CATRDRGRPGQPQHF.

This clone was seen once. The DNA of the CDR3 is TGTGCCTGGAGTGTGTGGAGGTATGGCTACACCTTC. This encodes CAWSVWRYGYTF. The chain employs TRBV30 and TRBJ1-2; D is unclear. There are 12 residues in the CDR3. Trimming took off 0 bases at V and 5 bases at J, with 7 bases between the two ends. CDR1 is GTSNPN and CDR2 is SVGIG in the germline V gene (reference sequence).

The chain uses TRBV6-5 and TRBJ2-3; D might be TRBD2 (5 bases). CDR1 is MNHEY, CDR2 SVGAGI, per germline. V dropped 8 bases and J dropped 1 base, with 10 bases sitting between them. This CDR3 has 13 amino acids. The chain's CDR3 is CASEGSRTDTQYF. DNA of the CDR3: TGTGCCAGCGAGGGCTCGCGCACAGATACGCAGTATTTT.

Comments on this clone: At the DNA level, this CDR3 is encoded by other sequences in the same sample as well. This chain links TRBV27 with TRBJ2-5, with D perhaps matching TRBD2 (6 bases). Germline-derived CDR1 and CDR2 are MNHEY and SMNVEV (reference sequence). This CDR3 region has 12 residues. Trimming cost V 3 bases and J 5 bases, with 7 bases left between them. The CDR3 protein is CASSFAGETQYF. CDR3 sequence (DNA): TGTGCCAGCAGTTTCGCGGGGGAGACCCAGTACTTC.

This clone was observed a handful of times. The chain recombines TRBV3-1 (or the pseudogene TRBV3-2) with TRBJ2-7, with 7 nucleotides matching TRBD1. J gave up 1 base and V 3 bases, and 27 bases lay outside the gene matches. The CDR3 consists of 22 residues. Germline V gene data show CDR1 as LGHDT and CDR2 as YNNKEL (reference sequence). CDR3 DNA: TGTGCCAGCAGCCAGACTCCGCTCCGAGATCAGCTTGTGGGACAGACTTCCTACGAGCAGTACTTC. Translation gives CASSQTPLRDQLVGQTSYEQYF.

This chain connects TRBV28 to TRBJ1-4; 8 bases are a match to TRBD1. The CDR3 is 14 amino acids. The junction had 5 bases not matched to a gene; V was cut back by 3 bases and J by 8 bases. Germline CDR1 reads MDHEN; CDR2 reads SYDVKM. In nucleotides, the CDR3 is TGTGCCAGCAGTTTCCGACAGGGGAGGGAAAAACTGTTTTTT. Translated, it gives CASSFRQGREKLFF. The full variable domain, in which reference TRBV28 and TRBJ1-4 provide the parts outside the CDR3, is DVKVTQSSRYLVKRTGEKVFLECVQDMDHENMFWYRQDPGLGLRLIYFSYDVKMKEKGDIPEGYSVSREKKERFSLILESASTNQTSMYLCASSFRQGREKLFFGSGTQLSVL.

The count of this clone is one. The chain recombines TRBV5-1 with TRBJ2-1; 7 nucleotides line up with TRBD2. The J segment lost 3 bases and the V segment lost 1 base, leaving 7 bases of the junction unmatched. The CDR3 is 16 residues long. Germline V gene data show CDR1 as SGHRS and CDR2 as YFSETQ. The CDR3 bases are TGCGCCAGCAGCTTGAGTCCTAGCGGAGGCTACAATGAGCAGTTCTTC. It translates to CASSLSPSGGYNEQFF.

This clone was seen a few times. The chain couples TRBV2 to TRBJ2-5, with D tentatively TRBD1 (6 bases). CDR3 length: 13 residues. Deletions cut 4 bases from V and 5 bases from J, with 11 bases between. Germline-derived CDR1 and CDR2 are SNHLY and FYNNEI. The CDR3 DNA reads TGTGCCAGCAGTGTACCAAGGGGGGAGACCCAGTACTTC. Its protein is CASSVPRGETQYF.

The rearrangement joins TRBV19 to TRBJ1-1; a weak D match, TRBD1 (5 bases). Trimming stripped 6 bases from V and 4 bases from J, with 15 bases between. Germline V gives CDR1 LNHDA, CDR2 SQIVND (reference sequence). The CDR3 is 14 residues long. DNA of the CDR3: TGTGCCAGTAGCTTTGGGGGGGGGTCCACTGAAGCTTTCTTT. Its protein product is CASSFGGGSTEAFF. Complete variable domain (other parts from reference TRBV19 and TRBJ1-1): DGGITQSPKYLFRKEGQNVTLSCEQNLNHDAMYWYRQDPGQGLRLIYYSQIVNDFQKGDIAEGYSVSREKKESFPLTVTSAQKNPTAFYLCASSFGGGSTEAFFGQGTRLTVV.

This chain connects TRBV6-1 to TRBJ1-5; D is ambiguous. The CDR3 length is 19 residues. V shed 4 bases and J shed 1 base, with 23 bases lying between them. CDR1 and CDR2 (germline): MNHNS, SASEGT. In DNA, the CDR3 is TGTGCCAGCAGTGTCTTTGGGCAAGGCAGTCAGAAAAGCAATCAGCCCCAGCATTTT. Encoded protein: CASSVFGQGSQKSNQPQHF.

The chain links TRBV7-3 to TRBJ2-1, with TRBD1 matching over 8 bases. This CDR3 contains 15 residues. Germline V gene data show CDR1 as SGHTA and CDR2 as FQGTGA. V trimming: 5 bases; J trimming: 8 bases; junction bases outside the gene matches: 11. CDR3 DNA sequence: TGTGCCAGCAGCCCACTGACAGGGGCGATCCATGAGCAGTTCTTC. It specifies CASSPLTGAIHEQFF.

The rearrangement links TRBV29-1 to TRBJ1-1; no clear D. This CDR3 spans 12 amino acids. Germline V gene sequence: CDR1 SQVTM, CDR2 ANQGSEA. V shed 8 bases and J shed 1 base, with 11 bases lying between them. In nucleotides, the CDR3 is TGCAGCTTTAAACACGCGAACACTGAAGCTTTCTTT. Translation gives CSFKHANTEAFF.

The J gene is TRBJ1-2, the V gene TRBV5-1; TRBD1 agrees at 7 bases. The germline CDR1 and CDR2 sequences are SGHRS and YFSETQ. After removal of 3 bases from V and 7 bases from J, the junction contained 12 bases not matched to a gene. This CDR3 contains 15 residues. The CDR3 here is CASSYTGTVDPGYTF. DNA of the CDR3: TGCGCCAGCAGCTACACCGGGACAGTGGATCCTGGCTACACCTTC.

The CDR3 bases are TGTGCCAGTAGTATAGTTACTACTGGTGAGCAGTTCTTC. Protein product: CASSIVTTGEQFF. The V gene is TRBV19, the J gene TRBJ2-1; no reliable D call. CDR1 is LNHDA, CDR2 SQIVND, per germline (reference sequence). The CDR3 is made up of 13 amino acids. V was pared by 1 base and J by 9 bases, with 10 bases between.

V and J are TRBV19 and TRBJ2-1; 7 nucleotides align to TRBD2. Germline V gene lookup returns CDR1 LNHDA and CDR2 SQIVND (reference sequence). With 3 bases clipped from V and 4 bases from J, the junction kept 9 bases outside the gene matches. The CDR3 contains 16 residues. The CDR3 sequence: CASSIFGGSQYNEQFF. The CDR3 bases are TGTGCCAGTAGTATCTTCGGGGGGAGCCAATACAATGAGCAGTTCTTC.

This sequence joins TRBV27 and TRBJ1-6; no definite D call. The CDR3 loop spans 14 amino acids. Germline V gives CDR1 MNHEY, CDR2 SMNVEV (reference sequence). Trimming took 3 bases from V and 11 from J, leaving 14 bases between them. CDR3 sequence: CASSFGREGTPLHF. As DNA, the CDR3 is TGTGCCAGCAGTTTCGGTAGGGAGGGAACACCCCTCCACTTT.

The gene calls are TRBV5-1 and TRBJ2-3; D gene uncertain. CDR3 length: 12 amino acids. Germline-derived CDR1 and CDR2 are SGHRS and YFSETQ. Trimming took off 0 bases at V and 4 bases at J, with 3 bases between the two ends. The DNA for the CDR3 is TGCGCCAGCAGCTTGGCGGCAGATACGCAGTATTTT. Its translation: CASSLAADTQYF. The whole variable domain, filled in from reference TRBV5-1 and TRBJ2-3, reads KAGVTQTPRYLIKTRGQQVTLSCSPISGHRSVSWYQQTPGQGLQFLFEYFSETQRNKGNFPGRFSGRQFSNSRSEMNVSTLELGDSALYLCASSLAADTQYFGPGTRLTVL.

For the CDR3, the DNA is TGTGCCAGCAGTTTCCTGACAGGCCTCTCCGGCTACACCTTC. It is translated as CASSFLTGLSGYTF. The V and J genes are TRBV28 and TRBJ1-2; the D gene is possibly TRBD1 (6 bases). Germline values: CDR1 MDHEN, CDR2 SYDVKM. The CDR3 is made up of 14 amino acids. Trimming cost V 3 bases and J 8 bases, with 16 bases left between them.